These 31 T cell receptor beta chains were all obtained from the same sample, sequenced in a study of blood T cell repertoires in COVID-19. Assay: immunoSEQ multiplex PCR; the TCRdb copy retains only in-frame clones and omits some. The table records about 57,000 clones, roughly 82% of them present only once. The specimen sequenced was peripheral blood. These receptors all come from a woman aged 60 to 75 with acute or convalescent COVID-19.

This chain joins TRBV30 and TRBJ1-1; D is unclear. The V end was cut by 4 bases, the J end by 0 bases, with 9 bases between. Germline-derived CDR1 and CDR2 are GTSNPN and SVGIG (reference sequence). The CDR3 length is 13 residues. Here the CDR3 reads CAWNRVMNTEAFF. Written as DNA, the CDR3 is TGTGCCTGGAACCGAGTAATGAACACTGAAGCTTTCTTT.

The V call is TRBV5-8, the J call TRBJ1-2, with TRBD1 identical over 10 bases. CDR3 size: 14 residues. Germline CDR1 and CDR2: SGHTS and YDEGEE. Losses at the gene ends were 3 bases for V and 3 bases for J; bases not matched to a gene: 2. The chain's CDR3 is CASSSTGGDYGYTF. The CDR3 nucleotides are TGTGCCAGCAGCTCGACAGGGGGCGACTATGGCTACACCTTC.

J is TRBJ2-2 and V is TRBV12-5, with D maybe TRBD1 (5 bases). Trimming shortened V by 3 bases and J by 8 bases, and 13 bases separated the two germline ends. The CDR3 totals 14 residues. Germline V gene sequence: CDR1 LGHNT, CDR2 FRNRAP. The CDR3 coding sequence is TGTGCTAGTGGTTTTGGCAGGGCGTCAGGGGAGCTGTTTTTT. This translates into CASGFGRASGELFF.

V is TRBV19 and J is TRBJ2-1; D possibly corresponds to TRBD2 (5 bases). The CDR3 length is 12 residues. V lost 4 bases and J 7 bases, leaving 8 bases between the germline ends. CDR1 and CDR2 from the germline V gene are LNHDA and SQIVND (reference sequence). The CDR3 DNA reads TGTGCCAGTAGTACCTCGGGGAATGAGCAGTTCTTC. Its translation: CASSTSGNEQFF.

The chain couples TRBV6-5 to TRBJ2-1, with 10 bases aligning to TRBD1. Germline values: CDR1 MNHEY, CDR2 SVGAGI. The CDR3 loop spans 12 amino acids. With 6 bases clipped from V and 9 bases from J, the junction kept 2 bases outside the gene matches. CDR3 protein: CASRGQGFEQFF. The CDR3, as DNA: TGTGCCAGCAGGGGACAGGGGTTTGAGCAGTTCTTC.

The chain combines TRBV5-4 with TRBJ1-1, with 7 positions matching TRBD1. Unmatched junction bases numbered 2, after V lost 2 bases and J lost 7 bases. The germline V gene encodes CDR1 SGHNT and CDR2 YYREEE (reference sequence). CDR3 length: 12 amino acids. In DNA form, the CDR3 reads TGTGCCAGCAGCTTTGGGACAGATGAAGCTTTCTTT. Translation gives CASSFGTDEAFF.

The chain uses TRBV20-1 and TRBJ1-1; a possible D gene is TRBD1 (6 bases). The ends were cut back, 5 bases at V and 9 bases at J, with 13 bases in the middle. This CDR3 has 11 residues. The germline CDR1 and CDR2 sequences are DFQATT and SNEGSKA (reference sequence). This chain's CDR3 is CSAGGRDKAFF. For the CDR3, the DNA is TGCAGTGCTGGGGGCCGGGACAAAGCTTTCTTT.

The chain combines TRBV5-6 with TRBJ1-6; D gene unclear. The germline V gene encodes CDR1 SGHDT and CDR2 YYEEEE. Trimming pared 6 bases from V and 0 bases from J, leaving 19 bases between. The CDR3 is made up of 18 amino acids. CDR3 sequence reads: CASNLGRAGSSYNSPLHF. DNA for the CDR3: TGTGCCAGCAATCTGGGGAGGGCTGGAAGCTCCTATAATTCACCCCTCCACTTT.

The chain has TRBV18 and TRBJ1-1, with D perhaps matching TRBD1 (5 bases). Trimming left V 5 bases short and J 1 base short, with 8 bases between. CDR1 and CDR2 (germline): KGHSH, LQKENI. CDR3 length: 13 residues. This CDR3 is CASSRDSNTEAFF. The CDR3 region has the DNA TGTGCCAGCTCAAGGGACTCGAACACTGAAGCTTTCTTT.

The count of this clone is one. J is TRBJ2-2 and V is TRBV6-1; 7 bases are a match to TRBD1. CDR3 length equals 16 residues. V lost 3 bases and J lost 7; bases outside the gene matches: 11. Per the germline V gene, CDR1 is MNHNS and CDR2 is SASEGT. The CDR3 protein is CASSDLNDRADGELFF. The CDR3 bases are TGTGCCAGCAGTGACCTTAATGACAGGGCTGACGGGGAGCTGTTTTTT.

The gene calls are TRBV18 and TRBJ1-2, with 8 bases identical to TRBD1. Germline loops: CDR1 KGHSH, CDR2 LQKENI. Germline trimming cut 3 bases from V and 8 bases from J; bases unmatched to any gene: 5. The CDR3 is made up of 13 amino acids. The CDR3 bases are TGTGCCAGCTCACCGACAGGGGCGCAGGGCTACACCTTC. Encoded protein: CASSPTGAQGYTF. The variable domain in full, completed from reference TRBV18 and TRBJ1-2, reads NAGVMQNPRHLVRRRGQEARLRCSPMKGHSHVYWYRQLPEEGLKFMVYLQKENIIDESGMPKERFSAEFPKEGPSILRIQQVVRGDSAAYFCASSPTGAQGYTFGSGTRLTVV.

This chain connects TRBV2 to TRBJ2-7, with 10 bases aligning to TRBD1. The CDR3 is made up of 13 amino acids. Unmatched junction bases numbered 1, after V lost 6 bases and J lost 2 bases. Per germline, CDR1 SNHLY and CDR2 FYNNEI. CDR3 bases: TGTGCCAGCAGGGACAGGGGGGCCTACGAGCAGTACTTC. Translated: CASRDRGAYEQYF.

The chain employs TRBV5-4 and TRBJ2-3; 8 nucleotides line up with TRBD1. The CDR3 runs 15 residues. The junction had 7 bases not matched to a gene; V was cut back by 4 bases and J by 3 bases. The germline gives CDR1 SGHNT, CDR2 YYREEE (reference sequence). In nucleotides, the CDR3 is TGTGCCAGCAGCCCACCCGGGACAGGTACAGATACGCAGTATTTT. Encoded protein: CASSPPGTGTDTQYF. The entire variable domain, with the rest obtained from reference TRBV5-4 and TRBJ2-3, is as follows: ETGVTQSPTHLIKTRGQQVTLRCSSQSGHNTVSWYQQALGQGPQFIFQYYREEENGRGNFPPRFSGLQFPNYSSELNVNALELDDSALYLCASSPPGTGTDTQYFGPGTRLTVL.

The chain recombines TRBV6-2 or TRBV6-3 with TRBJ1-6, with D perhaps matching TRBD1 (5 bases). Germline values: CDR1 MNHEY, CDR2 SVGEGT. V shed 3 bases and J shed 9 bases, with 15 bases lying between them. The CDR3 is 15 residues long. The CDR3 DNA reads as TGTGCCAGCAGTTATTTGCTCAGGGTTGGTTCACCCCTCCACTTT. Its protein is CASSYLLRVGSPLHF.

The V call is TRBV6-5, the J call TRBJ1-4; 7 nucleotides align to TRBD1. J gave up 2 bases and V 6 bases, and 6 bases lay outside the gene matches. The CDR3 covers 15 residues. Germline lookup yields CDR1 MNHEY and CDR2 SVGAGI. The CDR3 sequence: CASRKTGPTNEKLFF. For the CDR3, the DNA is TGTGCCAGCAGGAAGACAGGGCCCACTAATGAAAAACTGTTTTTT.

The rearrangement joins TRBV3-1 (or the pseudogene TRBV3-2) to TRBJ2-5; 8 nucleotides agree with TRBD1. The junction had 5 bases not matched to a gene; V was cut back by 1 base and J by 4 bases. The length of the CDR3 is 15 residues. The germline gives CDR1 LGHDT, CDR2 YNNKEL (reference sequence). CDR3: CASSQGQGLGETQYF. DNA for the CDR3: TGTGCCAGCAGCCAAGGACAGGGGCTGGGAGAGACCCAGTACTTC.

CDR3 residues: CASSLGLWGNTIYF. CDR3 sequence (DNA): TGCGCCAGCAGCTTGGGACTTTGGGGAAACACCATATATTTT. This chain joins TRBV5-1 and TRBJ1-3; the D is unclear. Germline assignment: CDR1 SGHRS and CDR2 YFSETQ. CDR3 length: 14 residues. V was cut by 0 bases and J by 4 bases, with 8 bases left in between.

V is TRBV9 and J is TRBJ2-7; perhaps TRBD1 as D (6 bases). Germline assignment: CDR1 SGDLS and CDR2 YYNGEE. The CDR3 totals 14 residues. The V end was cut by 1 base, the J end by 5 bases, with 13 bases between. This CDR3 is CASSVFMDSHEQYF. Here the CDR3 DNA reads TGTGCCAGCAGCGTATTTATGGACAGCCACGAGCAGTACTTC.

The chain joins TRBV6-2 or TRBV6-3 to TRBJ1-1; no clear D. V lost 6 bases and J lost 12, with 20 bases in between. Germline lookup yields CDR1 MNHEY and CDR2 SVGEGT. The CDR3 is 13 amino acids. CDR3 protein: CASSPYLTGETFF. The CDR3 DNA reads as TGTGCCAGCAGCCCTTATTTGACTGGAGAGACTTTCTTT.

The V gene is TRBV5-4, the J gene TRBJ1-4; D call uncertain. V gave up 4 bases and J gave up 8 bases, with 9 bases separating them. Per the germline V gene, CDR1 is SGHNT and CDR2 is YYREEE (reference sequence). CDR3 length: 12 residues. In DNA form, the CDR3 reads TGTGCCAGCAGCAACGATCGGGAAAAACTGTTTTTT. Its protein product is CASSNDREKLFF.

The gene calls are TRBV6-4 and TRBJ2-2, with D tentatively TRBD1 (6 bases). CDR3 length equals 15 residues. V lost 6 bases and J 4 bases, leaving 15 bases between the germline ends. The germline CDR1 and CDR2 sequences are MRHNA and SNTAGT. CDR3 sequence (DNA): TGTGCCAGCAGACGACAGGCGAGGGGCACCGGGGAGCTGTTTTTT. Amino acids: CASRRQARGTGELFF.

The chain links TRBV7-2 to TRBJ1-3, with D unclear. Germline loops: CDR1 SGHTA, CDR2 FQGNSA. Trimming pared 0 bases from V and 0 bases from J, leaving 6 bases between. There are 15 residues in the CDR3. This CDR3 is CASSLAQSSGNTIYF. The CDR3 DNA reads TGTGCCAGCAGCTTAGCGCAGTCCTCTGGAAACACCATATATTTT.

The chain links TRBV7-9 to TRBJ2-1; D gene uncertain. CDR1 SEHNR and CDR2 FQNEAQ come from the germline V gene (reference sequence). Trimming took off 2 bases at V and 7 bases at J, with 9 bases between the two ends. The CDR3 sequence is 13 residues long. Here the CDR3 reads CASSLSQVNEQFF. The CDR3 DNA reads as TGTGCCAGCAGCTTATCACAAGTAAATGAGCAGTTCTTC.

V usage is TRBV3-1 (or the pseudogene TRBV3-2) and J usage is TRBJ1-2; the D gene is possibly TRBD1 (5 bases). V gave up 1 base and J gave up 7 bases, with 13 bases separating them. This CDR3 region has 14 residues. Per the germline V gene, CDR1 is LGHDT and CDR2 is YNNKEL (reference sequence). DNA of the CDR3: TGTGCCAGCAGCCAAGGTGTGCAAGGGGTTGGCTACACCTTC. Amino acids: CASSQGVQGVGYTF.

This sequence joins TRBV6-5 and TRBJ1-1; weak D call: TRBD1 (6 bases). V lost 5 bases to trimming and J lost 4 bases, with 8 bases between them. From germline, CDR1 is MNHEY and CDR2 SVGAGI. This CDR3 comprises 12 residues. CDR3 sequence reads: CASSRGGTEAFF. The CDR3 bases are TGTGCCAGCAGTCGAGGGGGCACTGAAGCTTTCTTT.

The rearrangement joins TRBV7-7 to TRBJ2-3; 11 nucleotides agree with TRBD2. The length of the CDR3 is 17 residues. Losses at the gene ends were 4 bases for V and 2 bases for J; bases not matched to a gene: 8. The germline gives CDR1 SSHAT, CDR2 FNYEAQ (reference sequence). CDR3 in amino acids: CASSSPSSGGITDTQYF. CDR3 DNA: TGTGCCAGCAGCTCTCCCTCTAGCGGGGGGATCACAGATACGCAGTATTTT.

The CDR3 loop is CASSWTSQPDTQYF. The CDR3 DNA reads as TGTGCCAGCAGCTGGACTAGTCAGCCAGATACGCAGTATTTT. V usage is TRBV5-6 and J usage is TRBJ2-3; 7 nucleotides align to TRBD2. Germline V CDR1 and CDR2: SGHDT, YYEEEE. V was pared by 3 bases and J by 4 bases, with 5 bases of the junction left unmatched. This CDR3 has 14 residues.

The V call is TRBV9, the J call TRBJ1-3; D not certain. Germline assignment: CDR1 SGDLS and CDR2 YYNGEE. The CDR3 has 15 residues. V shed 0 bases and J shed 0 bases, with 7 bases lying between them. This CDR3 is CASSVDGFSGNTIYF. For the CDR3, the DNA is TGTGCCAGCAGCGTAGACGGGTTCTCTGGAAACACCATATATTTT.

The genes are TRBV27 and TRBJ2-7; perhaps TRBD1 as D (7 bases). With 6 bases removed from V and 2 bases from J, the gap between germline ends came to 11 bases. Germline CDR1 and CDR2: MNHEY and SMNVEV (reference sequence). The CDR3 has 13 amino acids. The CDR3 DNA sequence: TGTGCCAGCAGGGCGGGACAGCCCTACGAGCAGTACTTC. Translating gives CASRAGQPYEQYF.

The V and J genes are TRBV19 and TRBJ1-5, with no clear D. Germline assignment: CDR1 LNHDA and CDR2 SQIVND (reference sequence). V was cut by 3 bases and J by 8 bases, with 14 bases left in between. The CDR3 has 14 amino acids. CDR3 sequence reads: CASSIRGVSKPQHF. The CDR3 DNA is TGTGCCAGTAGTATTCGCGGGGTTTCAAAGCCCCAGCATTTT.

The chain links TRBV11-2 to TRBJ1-6, with 12 bases lining up with TRBD1. The CDR3 totals 19 residues. The germline gives CDR1 SGHAT, CDR2 FQNNGV. V shed 1 base and J 3 bases; nucleotides not matched to a gene: 7. The CDR3 is CASSLVGTGGRDYNSPLHF. In DNA form, the CDR3 reads TGTGCCAGCAGCTTAGTAGGGACAGGGGGCCGGGACTATAATTCACCCCTCCACTTT.